Sequencing of this TCR beta chain was carried out in a study of lymphopenia after photon versus proton radiotherapy. Study-wide results and limits: Larger post-nadir TCR diversity loss correlated inversely with survival in deceased patients. After the lymphocyte nadir, photon-treated repertoires showed oligoclonal expansion, especially of CD8+ Temra cells. Proton therapy kept repertoires fairly stable, unlike photons, which gained effector/memory cells.

On this clone itself: Antigen unknown.

Profiling relied on immunoSEQ multiplex PCR, and the TCRdb table lists in-frame clones only, not all of them. Among 60,000 or so clones listed, about nine tenths were seen once. The CDR3 totals 17 residues. Trimming at V came to 2 bases and at J to 1 base, leaving 8 bases not matched to a gene. Germline V gene data show CDR1 as SGHTA and CDR2 as FQGNSA. This chain links TRBV7-2 with TRBJ1-1; TRBD1 matches 9 bases. Sequences were derived from peripheral blood, sampled from a patient treated with proton-based radiotherapy. This TCR derives from a man of 80 years or more with esophageal cancer. This CDR3 reads CASSLWAGTGSNTEAFF. The CDR3 DNA follows: TGTGCCAGCAGCTTATGGGCCGGGACAGGGTCGAACACTGAAGCTTTCTTT.